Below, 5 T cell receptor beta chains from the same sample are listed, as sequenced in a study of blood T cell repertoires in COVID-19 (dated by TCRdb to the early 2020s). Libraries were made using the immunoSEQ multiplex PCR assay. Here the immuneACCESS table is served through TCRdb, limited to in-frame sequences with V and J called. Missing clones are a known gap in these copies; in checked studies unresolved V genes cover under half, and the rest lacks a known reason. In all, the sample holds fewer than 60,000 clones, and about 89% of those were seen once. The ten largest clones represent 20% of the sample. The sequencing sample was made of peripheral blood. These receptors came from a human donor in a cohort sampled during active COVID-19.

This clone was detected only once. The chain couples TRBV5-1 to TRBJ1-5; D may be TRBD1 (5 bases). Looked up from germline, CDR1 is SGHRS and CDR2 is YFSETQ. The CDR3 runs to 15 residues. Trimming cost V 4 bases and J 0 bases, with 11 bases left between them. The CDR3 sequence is CASSPGIYSNQPQHF. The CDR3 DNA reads TGCGCCAGCAGCCCAGGGATTTATAGCAATCAGCCCCAGCATTTT.

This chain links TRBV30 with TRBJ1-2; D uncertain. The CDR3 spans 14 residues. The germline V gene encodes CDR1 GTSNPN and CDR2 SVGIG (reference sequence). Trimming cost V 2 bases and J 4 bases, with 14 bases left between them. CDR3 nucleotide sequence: TGTGCCTGGAGTTCGACGGATTCAGGCTATGGCTACACCTTC. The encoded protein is CAWSSTDSGYGYTF. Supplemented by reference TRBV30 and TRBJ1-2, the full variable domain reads SQTIHQWPATLVQPVGSPLSLECTVEGTSNPNLYWYRQAAGRGLQLLFYSVGIGQISSEVPQNLSASRPQDRQFILSSKKLLLSDSGFYLCAWSSTDSGYGYTFGSGTRLTVV.

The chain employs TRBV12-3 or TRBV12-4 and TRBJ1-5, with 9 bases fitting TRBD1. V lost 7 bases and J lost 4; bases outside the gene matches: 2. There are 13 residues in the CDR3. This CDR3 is CASTGQGNQPQHF. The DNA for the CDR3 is TGTGCCAGCACTGGACAGGGGAATCAGCCCCAGCATTTT.

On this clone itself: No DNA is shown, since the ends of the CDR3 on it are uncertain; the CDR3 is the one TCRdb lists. CDR3 amino acids: CASTSAHRGNEQFF. This chain joins TRBV19 and TRBJ2-1; the table's D gene call, TRBD2, was not cross checked with the DNA. The CDR3 is 14 amino acids in total, end residues counted. Per the germline V gene, CDR1 is LNHDA and CDR2 is SQIVND (reference sequence).

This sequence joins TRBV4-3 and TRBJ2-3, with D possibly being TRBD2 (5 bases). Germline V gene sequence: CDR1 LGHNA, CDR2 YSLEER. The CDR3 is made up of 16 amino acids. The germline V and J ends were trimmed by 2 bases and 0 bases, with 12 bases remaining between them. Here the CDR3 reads CASSQQSGPSTDTQYF. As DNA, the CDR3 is TGCGCCAGCAGCCAACAGAGCGGACCTAGCACAGATACGCAGTATTTT.